This TCR beta chain was documented in a study of T cell repertoires in aging, cancer and after chemotherapy. A mixed TRB-A/B primer pool amplified rearranged TRB by multiplex touch-down PCR. TCRdb used MiXCR to reprocess the multiplex PCR reads, holding one entry per CDR3 protein. This sample carries over 6,000 distinct CDR3 sequences, roughly 37% of them seen once, and the ten largest clones take around 5%. The CDR3 covers 12 residues. V was clipped by 4 bases and J by 3 bases, with 9 bases between them. CDR1 and CDR2 (germline): SQVTM, ANQGSEA. TCR beta rearrangements were amplified from peripheral blood genomic DNA. Findings and caveats of the study: In cancer patients, declining TCR diversity with age involved lost richness and lost evenness. Across the chemotherapy interval, each cancer cohort showed higher median generation probability, suggesting thymic rebound.

This clonotype rates as medium-sized. No antigen is known for it. The rearrangement uses TRBV29-1 and TRBJ1-2; unclear D gene. Source material: blood. This receptor was identified in a human donor in good health. CDR3 DNA: TGCAGCGTTGCAGAGCTGGACTATGGCTACACCTTC. It translates to CSVAELDYGYTF.